A single sample gave rise to the 19 T cell receptor beta chains below, sequenced in a study of CXCR3-negative and CXCR3-positive naive CD8 T cells (dated by TCRdb to about 2019). The run used a NextSeq 550. The Human TCR Profiling Kit (MiLaboratory) was used to prepare UMI-labeled 5' RACE TRB cDNA libraries. Reads reprocessed by TCRdb are summarized as one entry per CDR3 protein sequence, and DNA is absent. The table held for this sample gives tens of thousands of distinct CDR3 sequences. The top ten clonotypes cover about 1.5% of the sample. The sample comprised naive CXCR3- CD8+ T cells from blood. This sample's cell subset or site label indicates: CD45RO-CCR7+CD27+CD95- naive CD8+ T cells lacking CXCR3 (TNR3-). All receptors come from a human donor in good health. Some clones in this sample may be carry-over from other donors' samples.

This rearrangement joins TRBV3-1 to TRBJ1-4. This CDR3 spans 13 amino acids. Looked up from germline, CDR1 is LGHDT and CDR2 is YNNKEL (reference sequence). The CDR3: CASCDATNEKLFF.

The chain recombines TRBV6-2 or TRBV6-3 with TRBJ2-1; there is no DNA to check the TCRdb D call of TRBD2. This CDR3 comprises 16 residues. Germline V gene data show CDR1 as MNHEY and CDR2 as SVGEGT. CDR3 region: CASSYLGTSGDNEQFF.

The CDR3 reads CASSLALADTQYF. The chain links TRBV7-6 to TRBJ2-3. This CDR3 comprises 13 residues. The germline CDR1 and CDR2 sequences are SGHVS and FNYEAQ.

This sequence joins TRBV29-1 and TRBJ2-7; the D call of TRBD1 rests on TCRdb alone, since no DNA is present to check it. The CDR3 is 14 residues long. Germline V gene lookup returns CDR1 SQVTM and CDR2 ANQGSEA. The CDR3 reads CSVEGTETAYEQYF.

The gene calls are TRBV29-1 and TRBJ2-1; the D gene TCRdb calls, TRBD1, cannot be checked with no DNA. This CDR3 region has 14 residues. The germline V gene encodes CDR1 SQVTM and CDR2 ANQGSEA. The CDR3 region is CSVVSRDRSNEQFF.

The chain recombines TRBV6-5 with TRBJ2-5; TCRdb's D gene call, TRBD2, goes unchecked for lack of DNA. The CDR3 runs 19 residues. Germline CDR1 reads MNHEY; CDR2 reads SVGAGI. The CDR3 region is CASENRGLAGGGLQETQYF.

This chain connects TRBV5-8 to TRBJ1-1. The germline gives CDR1 SGHTS, CDR2 YDEGEE. CDR3 length: 13 residues. Here the CDR3 reads CASSLGAVTEAFF.

J is TRBJ2-7 and V is TRBV13; the TRBD1 assignment by TCRdb is unverifiable without DNA. The germline gives CDR1 PRHDT, CDR2 FYEKMQ (reference sequence). This CDR3 comprises 13 residues. This CDR3 is CASSPGRHYEQYF.

V gene TRBV5-1 combines with J gene TRBJ2-7; with no DNA, the TCRdb D assignment of TRBD2 cannot be verified. CDR1 is SGHRS, CDR2 YFSETQ, per germline. CDR3 size: 16 residues. This chain's CDR3 is CASSGGTSGQNYEQYF.

J is TRBJ1-1 and V is TRBV20-1. The CDR3 sequence is 12 residues long. In germline, CDR1 is DFQATT, CDR2 SNEGSKA (reference sequence). CDR3 loop: CSASPSNTEAFF.

This rearrangement joins TRBV2 to TRBJ2-3; TCRdb selects TRBD1, and the lack of DNA leaves this call unchecked. Germline CDR1 and CDR2: SNHLY and FYNNEI. The CDR3 spans 14 residues. This CDR3 is CASSPGRTYDTQYF.

The rearrangement uses TRBV6-2 or TRBV6-3 and TRBJ1-5. Looked up from germline, CDR1 is MNHEY and CDR2 is SVGEGT. The CDR3 sequence is 16 residues long. CDR3: CASSYAGSYSNQPQHF.

The V and J genes are TRBV5-4 and TRBJ2-3; TCRdb picks TRBD2, but there is no DNA to check that call. The CDR3 is 15 residues long. Germline CDR1 reads SGHNT; CDR2 reads YYREEE (reference sequence). This CDR3 reads CASSSVLGLEDTQYF.

The chain uses TRBV19 and TRBJ1-2; TCRdb gives TRBD1 as the D gene, but with no DNA this cannot be confirmed. This CDR3 region has 13 residues. Looked up from germline, CDR1 is LNHDA and CDR2 is SQIVND (reference sequence). This chain's CDR3 is CASSTTGPGGYTF.

The chain's CDR3 is CASSPQGAQPQHF. The chain links TRBV6-2 or TRBV6-3 to TRBJ1-5; TCRdb proposes TRBD1, but this gene call is untestable without DNA. The CDR3 consists of 13 residues. Germline V gives CDR1 MNHEY, CDR2 SVGEGT.

V is TRBV5-1 and J is TRBJ2-2; the D call from TCRdb, TRBD1, cannot be confirmed without DNA. Germline CDR1 is SGHRS and CDR2 is YFSETQ. The CDR3 runs to 17 residues. CDR3 loop: CASKGRQTGIDTGELFF.

This chain connects TRBV29-1 to TRBJ2-2; TCRdb returns TRBD2, unconfirmable since there is no DNA. Germline-derived CDR1 and CDR2 are SQVTM and ANQGSEA. The CDR3 totals 15 residues. CDR3 region: CSVVSGGSNTGELFF.

The rearrangement uses TRBV5-5 and TRBJ2-7; TCRdb returns TRBD1, unconfirmable since there is no DNA. CDR3 length: 14 residues. Germline CDR1 SGHKS, CDR2 YYEKEE (reference sequence). The CDR3 is CASSVLTGAYEQYF.

V gene TRBV3-1 combines with J gene TRBJ1-5. Germline V gene sequence: CDR1 LGHDT, CDR2 YNNKEL (reference sequence). The CDR3 loop spans 11 amino acids. CDR3: CASGSQGRQHF. Full variable domain (remainder filled in from reference TRBV3-1 and TRBJ1-5): DTAVSQTPKYLVTQMGNDKSIKCEQNLGHDTMYWYKQDSKKFLKIMFSYNNKELIINETVPNRFSPKSPDKAHLNLHINSLELGDSAVYFCASGSQGRQHFGDGTRLSIL.